What follows is one T cell receptor beta chain and its context. The antigen is unknown. The junction departs from the called germline gene at one end, perhaps through a read error. The CDR3 sequence is 14 residues long. Per the germline V gene, CDR1 is MDHEN and CDR2 is SYDVKM. This entry is derived from a study of OX40 agonist ivuxolimab in advanced cancers. This table comes from immunoSEQ multiplex PCR, and its TCRdb copy is limited to in-frame clones, with some not included. The top ten clones hold roughly 9.9% of a sample with roughly 48,000 clones, approximately 85% of them seen once. Overall study findings and caveats: At doses 0.1 to 3.0 mg/kg, CD4+ and CD8+ clones expanded.

Specimen: CD4+ or CD8+ T cells sorted from blood, collected in a trial of the OX40 agonist ivuxolimab. V is TRBV28 and J is TRBJ2-7; 7 bases map to TRBD1. The clonotype originates from an adult with an advanced solid tumor such as melanoma, head and neck, liver or kidney cancer. In DNA, the CDR3 is TGTGCCAGCAGACGCTCGGGACAGACCTACGGGCAGTACTTC. Protein product: CASRRSGQTYGQYF.